A selection of T cell receptor beta chains follows, all from one sample in a study of T cell responses to AZD1222 COVID-19 vaccine. Sequenced by immunoSEQ multiplex PCR; TCRdb stores in-frame clones only, minus some. This table holds about 110,000 clones, roughly four fifths found once. The sample here was peripheral blood, taken on day 0 of AZD1222 vaccination. These receptor sequences come from an adult in good health. The CDR3 runs from the conserved cysteine through the conserved F or W. The D gene is left open where the match is weak. Expanded clones get a size class; other rows say once, few or many, or leave the size out.

j_call d_call clone_size v_call cdr3_length cdr3_nt cdr3_aa
TRBJ1-6 NA NA TRBV24-1 16 TGTGCCACCAGTGATGCAAGACCTACTTATAATTCACCCCTCCACTTT CATSDARPTYNSPLHF
TRBJ2-7 NA few TRBV7-2 14 TGTGCCAGCAGCTTAAGGACAGACCTCTACGAGCAGTACTTC CASSLRTDLYEQYF
TRBJ1-1 NA few TRBV10-3 14 TGTGCCATCAGTGAGTCGACAGCTAACACTGAAGCTTTCTTT CAISESTANTEAFF
TRBJ1-2 TRBD1 NA TRBV18 18 TGTGCCAGCTCACCACCGTCGACAGGGGGCACGGTGGTTGATGGCTACACCTTC CASSPPSTGGTVVDGYTF
TRBJ2-7 TRBD1 NA TRBV27 15 TGTGCCAGCAGTTCTTGGACAGGGGACATCTACGAGCAGTACTTC CASSSWTGDIYEQYF
TRBJ1-2 TRBD1 once TRBV5-1 14 TGCGCCAGCAGCTTCAATCAGGGGGCGACGGTCTACACCTTC CASSFNQGATVYTF
TRBJ2-3 TRBD1 NA TRBV7-9 15 TGTGCCAGCAGCTTAGTGACAGGGGCAGGAGATACGCAGTATTTT CASSLVTGAGDTQYF
TRBJ2-6 NA NA TRBV29-1 14 TGCAGCGTTGGGGGGGAGTCTGGGGCCAACGTCCTGACTTTC CSVGGESGANVLTF
TRBJ1-1 NA NA TRBV7-2 15 TGTGCCAGCAGCTTTAACAGGGTACGGGACACTGAAGCTTTCTTT CASSFNRVRDTEAFF
TRBJ2-5 NA few TRBV20-1 16 TGCAGTGCTAGTATCCCAGAGTATACATCCCAAGAGACCCAGTACTTC CSASIPEYTSQETQYF
TRBJ2-2 NA NA TRBV6-4 14 TGTGCCAGCAGTGACGAACAACACACCGGGGAGCTGTTTTTT CASSDEQHTGELFF
TRBJ1-5 NA NA TRBV20-1 13 TGCAGTGCTAGTTCCCGGGGACCTCAGCCCCAGCATTTT CSASSRGPQPQHF
TRBJ2-4 NA NA TRBV18 14 TGTGCCAGCTCACCATCTAAGACCAAAAACATTCAGTACTTC CASSPSKTKNIQYF
TRBJ1-1 NA NA TRBV4-3 15 TGCGCCAGCAGCTATAAGGACAGTAGGGCCCCTGAAGCTTTCTTT CASSYKDSRAPEAFF
TRBJ1-2 NA NA TRBV29-1 12 TGCAGCGTGGCAACAGGGAACTATGGCTACACCTTC CSVATGNYGYTF
TRBJ2-3 NA NA TRBV9 12 TGTGCCAGCAGCGTCAGGACAGATACGCAGTATTTT CASSVRTDTQYF
TRBJ2-3 NA NA TRBV18 14 TGTGCCAGCTCACCAGGGGCTCGCACAGATACGCAGTATTTT CASSPGARTDTQYF
TRBJ2-5 NA NA TRBV7-9 12 TGTGCCAGTGGACAGTTCCAAGAGACCCAGTACTTC CASGQFQETQYF
TRBJ2-5 NA NA TRBV27 14 TGTGCCAGCAGTTTCACGGGGGAGTCAGAGACCCAGTACTTC CASSFTGESETQYF
TRBJ1-2 NA NA TRBV25-1 11 TGTGCCAGCAGTGTCCTCTATGGCTACACCTTC CASSVLYGYTF
TRBJ1-1 NA NA TRBV4-1 14 TGCGCCAGCAGCCCTCCCACAGGGAACACTGAAGCTTTCTTT CASSPPTGNTEAFF
TRBJ2-5 TRBD1 NA TRBV29-1 13 TGCAGCGCCCGGGACAGCCACCAAGAGACCCAGTACTTC CSARDSHQETQYF
TRBJ2-7 TRBD1 NA TRBV7-9 15 TGTGCCAGCAGCCTTAGCCAGGACAGGGGAGGCGAGCAGTACTTC CASSLSQDRGGEQYF
TRBJ2-5 TRBD1 NA TRBV2 11 TGTGCCAGCAGTGAGGGGGACAGGAGGCACTTC CASSEGDRRHF
TRBJ1-1 TRBD1 NA TRBV30 14 TGTGCCTGGAGTCCGGGACAGGGGGCAGGAGCAGCTTTCTTT CAWSPGQGAGAAFF
TRBJ1-2 TRBD1 NA TRBV19 14 TGTGCCAGTAGTCCAGAGACAGGGGGATATGGCTACACCTTC CASSPETGGYGYTF
TRBJ2-1 NA NA TRBV7-6 15 TGTGCCAGCAGCTTAGTCATGGGGCCGTGGAATGAGCAGTTCTTC CASSLVMGPWNEQFF
TRBJ1-5 NA NA TRBV28 15 TGTGCCAGCAGTTTATTTAGAGGGACTGGTCAGCCCCAGCATTTT CASSLFRGTGQPQHF
TRBJ1-2 NA NA TRBV24-1 14 TGTGCCACCAGTGATGGAGGGTTTGACTATGGCTACACCTTC CATSDGGFDYGYTF
TRBJ1-2 NA NA TRBV24-1 15 TGTGCCACCAGTGATTCGAATCAGGGGTCCTATGGCTACACCTTC CATSDSNQGSYGYTF
TRBJ2-3 TRBD1 NA TRBV24-1 20 TGTGCCACCAGTGATTTTTCCACAACGGGACAGGGGGCGATAACAGATACGCAGTATTTT CATSDFSTTGQGAITDTQYF
TRBJ2-5 NA NA TRBV4-2 14 TGTGCCAGCAGCCAAGCCCAGAACCAAGAGACCCAGTACTTC CASSQAQNQETQYF
TRBJ1-2 NA NA TRBV5-5 14 TGTGCCAGCAGCTTGGGCGGCCAAAGTTATGGCTACACCTTC CASSLGGQSYGYTF
TRBJ1-5 NA NA TRBV19 15 TGTGCCAGTAGTACTCAGACGGGGTCAGGACAGCCCCAGCATTTT CASSTQTGSGQPQHF
TRBJ1-1 NA few TRBV5-1 16 TGCGCCAGCAGCTTGGTTACGGGGGCGCGCGGCACTGAAGCTTTCTTT CASSLVTGARGTEAFF
TRBJ2-7 NA NA TRBV30 12 TGTGCCTGGAGTGTAAATTTCTACGAGCAGTACTTC CAWSVNFYEQYF
TRBJ1-2 NA NA TRBV28 14 TGTGCCAGCGGGTTTGTTGGGGGGAACTATGGCTACACCTTC CASGFVGGNYGYTF